This is a list of T cell receptor beta chains from one sample in a study of tumor and adjacent non-tumor tissue in lung cancer. TCRdb passed the multiplex PCR reads through MiXCR, listing each CDR3 protein once. Of around 66,000 distinct CDR3 sequences in the sample, about 80% were seen once. Specimen: lung tumor tissue. The receptors derive from a man aged 60-69 years with non-small cell lung cancer. CDR3s include the opening cysteine and the closing phenylalanine or tryptophan. The D gene is left open where the match is weak. Some rows mark clone size as missing; the rest say once, few, many or name a class of expanded clone.

abundance: once
j_gene: TRBJ2-3
len: 13
v_gene: TRBV20-1
d_gene: NA
CDR3aa: CTAEEQVHQPQYF
CDR3nt: TGCACTGCCGAGGAACAGGTCCATCAGCCCCAGTATTTT

abundance: few
j_gene: TRBJ2-3
len: 15
v_gene: TRBV6-5
d_gene: NA
CDR3aa: CASSPDISGTDTQYF
CDR3nt: TGTGCCAGCAGTCCCGACATATCGGGCACAGATACGCAGTATTTT

abundance: few
j_gene: TRBJ1-4
len: 15
v_gene: TRBV5-1
d_gene: NA
CDR3aa: CASSLEGHTNEKLFF
CDR3nt: TGCGCCAGCAGCTTGGAAGGGCACACTAATGAAAAACTGTTTTTT

abundance: once
j_gene: TRBJ2-3
len: 14
v_gene: TRBV29-1
d_gene: NA
CDR3aa: CGVETGSSTDTQYF
CDR3nt: TGCGGCGTTGAAACTGGGTCTAGTACAGATACGCAGTATTTT

abundance: NA
j_gene: TRBJ1-1
len: 15
v_gene: TRBV29-1
d_gene: TRBD1
CDR3aa: CSARQGWGINTEAFF
CDR3nt: TGCAGCGCGAGACAGGGATGGGGAATAAACACTGAAGCTTTCTTT

abundance: NA
j_gene: TRBJ2-2
len: 14
v_gene: TRBV5-1
d_gene: TRBD1
CDR3aa: CASSVGQDAGKLFF
CDR3nt: TGCGCCAGCAGCGTAGGACAGGACGCCGGGAAGCTGTTTTTT

abundance: NA
j_gene: TRBJ1-1
len: 12
v_gene: TRBV20-1
d_gene: NA
CDR3aa: CIAESGRNEPFF
CDR3nt: TGCATTGCCGAGTCGGGGCGGAATGAACCTTTCTTT

abundance: NA
j_gene: TRBJ2-7
len: 15
v_gene: TRBV11-1
d_gene: NA
CDR3aa: CVSSLDQGGPYEQYF
CDR3nt: TGTGTCAGCAGCTTAGACCAGGGGGGCCCCTACGAGCAGTATTTC

abundance: few
j_gene: TRBJ1-5
len: 14
v_gene: TRBV6-1
d_gene: NA
CDR3aa: CASTQGYNNQPQHF
CDR3nt: TGTGCCAGCACCCAGGGGTATAACAATCAGCCTCAGCATTTT

abundance: once
j_gene: TRBJ1-4
len: 14
v_gene: TRBV18
d_gene: TRBD1
CDR3aa: CASSPGQGFKKLFF
CDR3nt: TGTGCCAGCTCACCGGGACAGGGTTTTAAAAAACTGTTTTTT

abundance: NA
j_gene: TRBJ2-2
len: 13
v_gene: TRBV29-1
d_gene: NA
CDR3aa: CSTEGDNIGELFF
CDR3nt: TGCAGCACGGAGGGGGATAACATCGGGGAGCTGTTTTTT

abundance: NA
j_gene: TRBJ2-1
len: 16
v_gene: TRBV6-5
d_gene: TRBD2
CDR3aa: CAGSDLAGKLYNEQFF
CDR3nt: TGTGCCGGCAGTGATCTAGCGGGAAAATTATACAATGAGCAATTCTTC

abundance: NA
j_gene: TRBJ2-6
len: 16
v_gene: TRBV6-1
d_gene: TRBD1
CDR3aa: CASNATGMSGANVLTF
CDR3nt: TGTGCCAGTAATGCGACAGGGATGTCTGGGGCCAACGTCCTAACTTTC

abundance: many
j_gene: TRBJ2-5
len: 14
v_gene: TRBV6-1
d_gene: TRBD2
CDR3aa: CASSFREGQETQYF
CDR3nt: TGTGCCAGCAGCTTCAGGGAGGGGCAAGAGACCCAGTACTTC

abundance: NA
j_gene: TRBJ2-2
len: 13
v_gene: TRBV6-2/TRBV6-3
d_gene: NA
CDR3aa: CASSYSYTGVLLF
CDR3nt: TGTGCCAGCAGTTACTCTTACACTGGGGTGCTGTTGTTT

abundance: NA
j_gene: TRBJ2-3
len: 13
v_gene: TRBV20-1
d_gene: NA
CDR3aa: CSAQAGTEKPQYF
CDR3nt: TGCAGTGCTCAGGCGGGGACGGAGAAGCCCCAGTATTTT

abundance: NA
j_gene: TRBJ2-5
len: 14
v_gene: TRBV5-5
d_gene: NA
CDR3aa: CARSLMPGQETQYF
CDR3nt: TGTGCCAGGAGCTTGATGCCGGGCCAGGAGACCCAGTACTTC

abundance: once
j_gene: TRBJ1-5
len: 16
v_gene: TRBV6-1
d_gene: NA
CDR3aa: CASSPPMFNGNQLQHF
CDR3nt: TGTGCCAGCAGTCCCCCGATGTTCAATGGCAATCAGCTCCAGCATTTT

abundance: NA
j_gene: TRBJ2-2
len: 14
v_gene: TRBV11-1
d_gene: NA
CDR3aa: CASSYTCGARELFF
CDR3nt: TGTGCCAGCAGCTATACTTGTGGCGCCAGGGAGCTGTTTTTT

abundance: NA
j_gene: TRBJ2-4
len: 16
v_gene: TRBV5-6
d_gene: NA
CDR3aa: CGSNLAREIAKNIQYF
CDR3nt: TGTGGCAGCAACTTGGCCCGGGAGATAGCCAAAAACATTCAGTACTTC

abundance: NA
j_gene: TRBJ2-3
len: 17
v_gene: TRBV20-1
d_gene: TRBD2
CDR3aa: CSAIPERTSGWTDTQYF
CDR3nt: TGCAGTGCTATCCCTGAGAGGACTAGCGGGTGGACAGATACCCAGTATTTT

abundance: NA
j_gene: TRBJ1-1
len: 13
v_gene: TRBV10-1
d_gene: NA
CDR3aa: CASRRGFNTETSF
CDR3nt: TGCGCCAGCCGGCGGGGGTTCAACACTGAAACTTCCTTT

abundance: NA
j_gene: TRBJ1-1
len: 13
v_gene: TRBV11-1
d_gene: NA
CDR3aa: CASSLAPGAGVFF
CDR3nt: TGTGCCAGTAGCTTAGCGCCGGGGGCTGGAGTTTTCTTT

abundance: NA
j_gene: TRBJ2-7
len: 14
v_gene: TRBV5-6
d_gene: NA
CDR3aa: CANSLLRNSAEQYF
CDR3nt: TGTGCCAACAGCTTGCTTCGCAACAGTGCCGAGCAGTACTTC

abundance: NA
j_gene: TRBJ2-6
len: 15
v_gene: TRBV6-1
d_gene: TRBD2
CDR3aa: CTSDGSGTGANVLTF
CDR3nt: TGTACTAGCGACGGGTCAGGGACTGGGGCCAACGTCCTGACTTTC

abundance: many
j_gene: TRBJ2-7
len: 14
v_gene: TRBV12-3/TRBV12-4
d_gene: TRBD1
CDR3aa: CASSQRTGFYEQYF
CDR3nt: TGTGCCAGCAGTCAGCGGACAGGGTTTTACGAGCAGTACTTC

abundance: NA
j_gene: TRBJ1-1
len: 16
v_gene: TRBV24-1
d_gene: NA
CDR3aa: CATSEQTDGVNTEAFF
CDR3nt: TGTGCCACCAGTGAACAGACAGACGGGGTGAACACTGAAGCTTTCTTT

abundance: NA
j_gene: TRBJ1-2
len: 13
v_gene: TRBV29-1
d_gene: NA
CDR3aa: CSVEAGRTRGYSF
CDR3nt: TGCAGCGTTGAAGCCGGTCGGACGAGAGGCTACTCCTTC